The 31 T cell receptor beta chains presented below share a single source sample, sequenced in a study of T-cell reconstitution after alpha-beta-depleted transplantation in children. Unique molecular identifiers were built into the TCRbeta library. TCRdb called the PCR reads again in MiXCR, with one record for every CDR3 protein. The table records a few hundred thousand distinct CDR3 sequences, 10% to 13% of them present only once. The sample was PBMCs from the stem cell graft donor, taken from the stem cell graft. Source of these receptors: a human donor who donated a stem cell graft to a child with acute lymphoblastic leukemia.

This clonotype was seen a handful of times. The V and J genes are TRBV12-3 or TRBV12-4 and TRBJ2-7, with D perhaps matching TRBD1 (5 bases). The CDR3 is 16 amino acids. The V end lost 3 bases, the J end lost 1 base, and 16 bases lay between the germline ends. The CDR3 reads CASSLGQGTLSYEQYF. In DNA form, the CDR3 reads TGTGCCAGCAGTTTGGGTCAGGGAACCCTTTCCTACGAGCAGTACTTC.

This clonotype appeared a few times. This chain connects TRBV2 to TRBJ2-7, with 9 bases identical to TRBD1. The CDR3 has 15 residues. V gave up 5 bases and J gave up 6 bases; unmatched junction bases: 11. The germline V gene has CDR1 SNHLY and CDR2 FYNNEI. This chain's CDR3 is CASSIEGQGLGEQYF. The DNA of the CDR3 is TGTGCCAGCAGTATAGAGGGACAGGGCTTGGGCGAGCAGTACTTC.

This clonotype has only a few counts. The chain uses TRBV28 and TRBJ1-5; 8 nucleotides match TRBD1. The CDR3 is made up of 15 amino acids. Trimming cost V 5 bases and J 6 bases; bases outside gene matches: 9. Germline loops: CDR1 MDHEN, CDR2 SYDVKM. The CDR3 protein is CASSRSAQGGQPQHF. DNA for the CDR3: TGTGCCAGCAGTCGGTCGGCACAGGGGGGTCAGCCCCAGCATTTT.

The chain couples TRBV7-2 to TRBJ2-2; 8 bases map to TRBD1. Germline CDR1 SGHTA, CDR2 FQGNSA. This CDR3 comprises 13 residues. J lost 6 bases, V lost 5 bases, and 2 bases had no gene match. This chain's CDR3 is CASSVTGAGELFF. The CDR3 region has the DNA TGTGCCAGCAGCGTGACAGGGGCCGGGGAGCTGTTTTTT.

This clonotype came up a few times. The rearrangement links TRBV3-1 to TRBJ2-1, with 10 nucleotides matching TRBD2. The germline gives CDR1 LGHDT, CDR2 YNNKEL (reference sequence). CDR3 length: 16 residues. V shed 0 bases, J shed 8 bases, and the junction held 7 bases outside the gene matches. The CDR3 sequence: CASSQDPAGGPDEQFF. The CDR3 DNA reads TGTGCCAGCAGCCAAGATCCAGCGGGAGGGCCCGATGAGCAGTTCTTC.

This clonotype was counted a few times. J is TRBJ2-1 and V is TRBV10-2, with 7 bases matching TRBD2. CDR3 size: 16 residues. CDR1 and CDR2 (germline): WSHSY, SAAADI. The V and J ends lost 6 bases and 9 bases, in that order; junction bases with no gene match: 17. CDR3 protein: CASSPDSSGAEFEQFF. The DNA for the CDR3 is TGCGCCAGCAGCCCAGATTCTAGCGGAGCGGAGTTTGAGCAGTTCTTC.

This clonotype was seen a handful of times. V gene TRBV12-3 or TRBV12-4 combines with J gene TRBJ2-4; D is uncertain. V was pared by 5 bases and J by 0 bases, with 8 bases between. This CDR3 has 14 residues. The CDR3: CASSLRTAKNIQYF. As DNA, the CDR3 is TGTGCCAGCAGTCTCAGGACAGCCAAAAACATTCAGTACTTC.

This clonotype was detected many times. The chain has TRBV7-9 and TRBJ1-1, with a weak D call TRBD1 (6 bases). Looked up from germline, CDR1 is SEHNR and CDR2 is FQNEAQ (reference sequence). The length of the CDR3 is 14 residues. Trimming cost V 2 bases and J 5 bases, with 12 bases left between them. For the CDR3, the DNA is TGTGCCAGCAGCTTATCGACAGGTTGGACTGAAGCTTTCTTT. This codes for CASSLSTGWTEAFF.

The rearrangement links TRBV12-3 or TRBV12-4 to TRBJ1-1, with a possible D match to TRBD1 (5 bases). V was pared by 4 bases and J by 7 bases, with 13 bases between. CDR3 size: 13 residues. For the CDR3, the DNA is TGTGCCAGCAGTTCGGCCGACAGTCTTGAAGCTTTCTTT. This sequence encodes CASSSADSLEAFF.

This clonotype was observed a handful of times. The chain employs TRBV4-1 and TRBJ2-1; TRBD2 aligns across 8 bases. V lost 4 bases and J lost 4; bases outside the gene matches: 6. CDR1 and CDR2 from the germline V gene are MGHRA and YSYEKL. The CDR3 extends over 15 amino acids. CDR3 sequence reads: CASSLETSVYNEQFF. In nucleotides, the CDR3 is TGCGCCAGCAGCCTAGAGACTAGCGTATACAATGAGCAGTTCTTC.

About this clonotype: A much bigger clone sits one base away, suggesting this may be a read error. The chain carries TRBV5-1 and TRBJ1-5, with no clear D. The germline gives CDR1 SGHRS, CDR2 YFSETQ. The CDR3 extends over 14 amino acids. Trimming cost V 3 bases and J 6 bases, with 13 bases left between them. CDR3 sequence: CASSSDPAGQPQHF. In DNA, the CDR3 is TGCGCCAGCAGCTCGGACCCAGCCGGTCAGCCCCAGCATTTT. The variable domain in full, with the rest retrieved from reference TRBV5-1 and TRBJ1-5, is KAGVTQTPRYLIKTRGQQVTLSCSPISGHRSVSWYQQTPGQGLQFLFEYFSETQRNKGNFPGRFSGRQFSNSRSEMNVSTLELGDSALYLCASSSDPAGQPQHFGDGTRLSIL.

The J gene is TRBJ2-7, the V gene TRBV7-2; 14 bases agree with TRBD2. Germline CDR1 SGHTA, CDR2 FQGNSA. V trimming: 5 bases; J trimming: 7 bases; junction bases outside the gene matches: 7. The length of the CDR3 is 15 residues. CDR3 bases: TGTGCCAGCAGCCCCCAGGGACTAGCGGGAGCAGAGCAGTACTTC. Translation: CASSPQGLAGAEQYF. Filled out from reference TRBV7-2 and TRBJ2-7, the complete variable domain reads GAGVSQSPSNKVTEKGKDVELRCDPISGHTALYWYRQSLGQGLEFLIYFQGNSAPDKSGLPSDRFSAERTGGSVSTLTIQRTQQEDSAVYLCASSPQGLAGAEQYFGPGTRLTVT.

The chain recombines TRBV7-9 with TRBJ2-3, with 11 bases fitting TRBD2. V lost 2 bases to trimming and J lost 6 bases; unmatched junction nucleotides: 10. This CDR3 is built from 17 residues. Germline CDR1 SEHNR, CDR2 FQNEAQ (reference sequence). The CDR3 DNA is TGTGCCAGCAGCTTATCGGGACTAGCGGCCTATACGGATACGCAGTATTTT. Encoded protein: CASSLSGLAAYTDTQYF. Using reference TRBV7-9 and TRBJ2-3 for the parts outside the CDR3, the full variable domain is DTGVSQNPRHKITKRGQNVTFRCDPISEHNRLYWYRQTLGQGPEFLTYFQNEAQLEKSRLLSDRFSAERPKGSFSTLEIQRTEQGDSAMYLCASSLSGLAAYTDTQYFGPGTRLTVL.

This clonotype was seen a handful of times. This chain uses TRBV7-8 with TRBJ2-2, with 12 bases identical to TRBD1. The J segment lost 7 bases and the V segment lost 4 bases, leaving 4 bases of the junction unmatched. This CDR3 is built from 15 residues. Germline CDR1 and CDR2: SGHVS and FQNEAQ. CDR3 coding DNA: TGTGCCAGCAGCTGGGGGACAGGGGGCAACGGGGAGCTGTTTTTT. Translating gives CASSWGTGGNGELFF.

This clonotype was counted a few times. As DNA, the CDR3 is TGCGCCAGCAGCCAAGATTCACAGGGCATAGGCGGAAACACCATATATTTT. Translating gives CASSQDSQGIGGNTIYF. The chain couples TRBV4-3 to TRBJ1-3, with D perhaps TRBD1 (6 bases). This CDR3 comprises 17 residues. V was trimmed by 0 bases and J by 4 bases, leaving 16 bases between them. Germline lookup yields CDR1 LGHNA and CDR2 YSLEER.

This clonotype was seen many times. A read error may produce the germline difference seen at one junction end. V gene TRBV7-9 combines with J gene TRBJ2-7; D gene uncertain. Germline V gives CDR1 SEHNR, CDR2 FQNEAQ (reference sequence). This CDR3 comprises 13 residues. The CDR3 sequence is CASSPPGSYEQYF. CDR3 bases: TGCGCCAGCAGTCCACCGGGCTCCTACGAGCAGTACTTC.

The chain carries TRBV27 and TRBJ2-7, with 7 bases matching TRBD2. The germline V gene has CDR1 MNHEY and CDR2 SMNVEV (reference sequence). This CDR3 is 14 amino acids long. V was pared by 5 bases and J by 5 bases, with 9 bases of the junction left unmatched. Written as DNA, the CDR3 is TGTGCCAGCAGTGGGGACTACGGTTTCGACGAGCAGTACTTC. Its protein is CASSGDYGFDEQYF.

This clonotype was found a few times. The rearrangement uses TRBV10-3 and TRBJ1-2; 11 bases map to TRBD1. The germline V gene encodes CDR1 ENHRY and CDR2 SYGVKD. V shed 4 bases, J shed 4 bases, and the junction held 5 bases outside the gene matches. The CDR3 totals 15 residues. The CDR3 protein is CAISVDRGLSYGYTF. CDR3 nucleotides: TGTGCCATCAGTGTGGACAGGGGGCTGAGCTATGGCTACACCTTC.

The CDR3 DNA follows: TGTGCCAGCAGTTTTGGACAGGGCCCCGAAAAACTGTTTTTT. Translation: CASSFGQGPEKLFF. This chain joins TRBV12-3 or TRBV12-4 and TRBJ1-4; 8 positions agree with TRBD1. CDR3 length equals 14 residues. V was clipped by 3 bases and J by 8 bases; unmatched bases: 5.

V is TRBV7-2 and J is TRBJ2-5; D gene ambiguous. Germline V gives CDR1 SGHTA, CDR2 FQGNSA. This CDR3 region has 12 residues. V shed 4 bases and J shed 5 bases, with 8 bases lying between them. CDR3 residues: CASSSNGETQYF. For the CDR3, the DNA is TGTGCCAGCAGCTCGAACGGGGAGACCCAGTACTTC.

The sample holds a few counts of this clonotype. The chain combines TRBV7-9 with TRBJ2-1; 8 positions match TRBD1. CDR1 is SEHNR, CDR2 FQNEAQ, per germline (reference sequence). This CDR3 is built from 12 residues. With 6 bases clipped from V and 15 bases from J, the junction kept 10 bases outside the gene matches. The CDR3 DNA is TGTGCCAGCAGGCCCCTCGGCGACAGGGGGTTCTTC. It yields the protein CASRPLGDRGFF.

This chain links TRBV7-2 with TRBJ2-1, with D unresolved. The CDR3 consists of 13 residues. Trimming removed 3 bases from V and 4 bases from J, with 7 bases in between. Per germline, CDR1 SGHTA and CDR2 FQGNSA. CDR3: CASSLILYNEQFF. CDR3 DNA: TGTGCCAGCAGCTTGATACTGTACAATGAGCAGTTCTTC. Complete variable domain (other parts from reference TRBV7-2 and TRBJ2-1): GAGVSQSPSNKVTEKGKDVELRCDPISGHTALYWYRQSLGQGLEFLIYFQGNSAPDKSGLPSDRFSAERTGGSVSTLTIQRTQQEDSAVYLCASSLILYNEQFFGPGTRLTVL.

In this sample, this clonotype turned up a few times. This chain connects TRBV20-1 to TRBJ2-1, with 8 bases aligning to TRBD2. Unmatched junction bases numbered 10, after V lost 0 bases and J lost 3 bases. The CDR3 consists of 17 residues. Per the germline V gene, CDR1 is DFQATT and CDR2 is SNEGSKA (reference sequence). CDR3 residues: CSAREVLAGSIYNEQFF. The CDR3 DNA reads TGCAGTGCTAGAGAGGTGCTAGCGGGTAGTATCTACAATGAGCAGTTCTTC.

This clonotype occurred many times. The rearrangement joins TRBV3-1 to TRBJ1-1, with D perhaps matching TRBD1 (5 bases). This CDR3 has 15 residues. The germline V gene encodes CDR1 LGHDT and CDR2 YNNKEL (reference sequence). V lost 5 bases and J lost 1, with 14 bases in between. The CDR3 DNA reads TGTGCCAGCAGCACAGGAGGGGCCGGGAACACTGAAGCTTTCTTT. This codes for CASSTGGAGNTEAFF.

The chain has TRBV20-1 and TRBJ2-2; tentatively, D is TRBD1 or TRBD2 (5 bases each). The V end was cut by 5 bases, the J end by 2 bases, with 15 bases between. This CDR3 contains 15 residues. Germline V gene lookup returns CDR1 DFQATT and CDR2 SNEGSKA (reference sequence). This CDR3 reads CSAPRGGPNTGELFF. The CDR3, as DNA: TGCAGTGCTCCGAGGGGCGGCCCTAACACCGGGGAGCTGTTTTTT.

This clonotype was seen a handful of times. This rearrangement joins TRBV7-2 to TRBJ2-4; 11 bases agree with TRBD1. V shed 2 bases and J 4 bases; nucleotides not matched to a gene: 7. CDR1 and CDR2 (germline): SGHTA, FQGNSA. The CDR3 has 17 residues. The CDR3 region has the DNA TGTGCCAGCAGCTTAAATAGGGGACAGGGGGTAAAAAACATTCAGTACTTC. This encodes CASSLNRGQGVKNIQYF.

V gene TRBV7-2 combines with J gene TRBJ2-1; 12 bases match TRBD2. V was pared by 4 bases and J by 8 bases, with 6 bases of the junction left unmatched. CDR1 and CDR2 from the germline V gene are SGHTA and FQGNSA. The CDR3 extends over 15 amino acids. DNA for the CDR3: TGTGCCAGCAGCTCGACTAGCGGGAGCCCCTATGAGCAGTTCTTC. Translated, it gives CASSSTSGSPYEQFF.

The rearrangement joins TRBV13 to TRBJ1-1; the D is unclear. The germline V gene encodes CDR1 PRHDT and CDR2 FYEKMQ (reference sequence). V was clipped by 4 bases and J by 13 bases, with 13 bases between them. This CDR3 contains 11 residues. CDR3 DNA sequence: TGTGCCAGCAGCTCCCCTGCAGTGGTTTTCTTT. Amino acid sequence: CASSSPAVVFF.

The V and J genes are TRBV28 and TRBJ1-5; D perhaps matches TRBD1 (5 bases). Trimming removed 5 bases from V and 2 bases from J, with 13 bases in between. There are 15 residues in the CDR3. Germline V gives CDR1 MDHEN, CDR2 SYDVKM. CDR3 region: CASSPTGAGNQPQHF. The CDR3 DNA is TGTGCCAGCAGTCCCACCGGGGCAGGCAATCAGCCCCAGCATTTT.

CDR3 in DNA: TGTGCCAGCAGTGAAGCTAGTTTTAGGAATGAGCAGTTCTTC. It specifies CASSEASFRNEQFF. The J gene is TRBJ2-1, the V gene TRBV2; D is undetermined. V lost 0 bases and J 7 bases, leaving 10 bases between the germline ends. This CDR3 spans 14 amino acids. CDR1 is SNHLY and CDR2 is FYNNEI in the germline V gene.

The chain employs TRBV11-1 and TRBJ1-1; 9 bases line up with TRBD1. The length of the CDR3 is 18 residues. With 3 bases clipped from V and 2 bases from J, the junction kept 13 bases outside the gene matches. Germline V CDR1 and CDR2: SGHAT, FQDESV (reference sequence). The CDR3 is CASSFDKGQGVINTEAFF. In DNA form, the CDR3 reads TGTGCCAGCAGCTTCGATAAGGGACAGGGAGTCATCAACACTGAAGCTTTCTTT.